This T cell receptor beta chain was recorded in a study of patients and donors after allogeneic stem cell transplantation. The CDR3 is made up of 16 amino acids. With 4 bases removed from V and 0 bases from J, the gap between germline ends came to 16 bases. Per the germline V gene, CDR1 is MNHEY and CDR2 is SVGAGI. TCRdb passed the RT-PCR reads through MiXCR, listing each CDR3 protein once. The data contain 900,000 to 1,000,000 distinct CDR3 sequences, about 20% of them singletons. This clonotype was seen just once. This sequence joins TRBV6-5 and TRBJ2-7, with D maybe TRBD2 (6 bases). The TCR was taken from a human donor who was either an allogeneic HSCT recipient or a stem cell or donor lymphocyte infusion donor (not recorded which). It is not recorded whose cells these are; they may come from a transplant donor. Sequencing was performed on blood, either unsorted or a sorted T cell fraction (not recorded which). The CDR3 loop is CASSSTGLPSSYEQYF. Written as DNA, the CDR3 is TGTGCCAGCAGTTCGACGGGACTCCCGAGCTCCTACGAGCAGTACTTC.